Below are 31 T cell receptor beta chains sequenced from a single sample in a study of a mutant IDH1 vaccine in newly diagnosed glioma. Sequencing used immunoSEQ multiplex PCR; TCRdb keeps in-frame clones, though not all of them. The sample has tens of thousands of clones, about four fifths seen once; the top ten hold 6.2%. No antigens are known for them. Time point specified: week 23, last vaccination. Doses of 300 ug of mutant IDH1 20-mer peptide were given with topical imiquimod. The specimen was PBMCs, collected from a glioma patient whose treatment included an IDH1 peptide vaccine. Receptors were obtained from a middle-aged man with glioma.

This clone occurred a few times. The chain uses TRBV19 and TRBJ2-3; D possibly uses TRBD1 or TRBD2 (5 bases each). The germline V and J ends were trimmed by 6 bases and 4 bases, with 14 bases remaining between them. Germline CDR1 LNHDA, CDR2 SQIVND (reference sequence). This CDR3 is 14 amino acids long. For the CDR3, the DNA is TGTGCCAGTAGGTCCTTAGGGACCCCAGATACGCAGTATTTT. Its translation is CASRSLGTPDTQYF. Filled out from reference TRBV19 and TRBJ2-3, the complete variable domain reads DGGITQSPKYLFRKEGQNVTLSCEQNLNHDAMYWYRQDPGQGLRLIYYSQIVNDFQKGDIAEGYSVSREKKESFPLTVTSAQKNPTAFYLCASRSLGTPDTQYFGPGTRLTVL.

The J gene is TRBJ2-7, the V gene TRBV30, with 9 positions matching TRBD1. CDR1 and CDR2 (germline): GTSNPN, SVGIG (reference sequence). V trimming: 3 bases; J trimming: 3 bases; junction bases outside the gene matches: 9. The CDR3 covers 15 residues. CDR3 protein: CAWSLPGQGNYEQYF. The CDR3 nucleotides are TGTGCCTGGAGCCTTCCGGGACAGGGTAACTACGAGCAGTACTTC.

The chain employs TRBV2 and TRBJ1-2; D may be TRBD1 (6 bases). CDR1 is SNHLY, CDR2 FYNNEI, per germline. V lost 7 bases to trimming and J lost 4 bases, with 10 bases between them. The CDR3 contains 12 residues. As DNA, the CDR3 is TGTGCCAGCATGGGCAGGGGCTATGGCTACACCTTC. Amino acid sequence: CASMGRGYGYTF. Filled out from reference TRBV2 and TRBJ1-2, the complete variable domain reads EPEVTQTPSHQVTQMGQEVILRCVPISNHLYFYWYRQILGQKVEFLVSFYNNEISEKSEIFDDQFSVERPDGSNFTLKIRSTKLEDSAMYFCASMGRGYGYTFGSGTRLTVV.

The rearrangement joins TRBV7-9 to TRBJ1-1; possibly TRBD1 for D (6 bases). Trimming took off 6 bases at V and 11 bases at J, with 16 bases between the two ends. The CDR3 length is 12 residues. The germline gives CDR1 SEHNR, CDR2 FQNEAQ (reference sequence). CDR3 residues: CASSFGGDFAFF. DNA of the CDR3: TGTGCCAGCAGTTTTGGGGGCGATTTCGCTTTCTTT.

This chain uses TRBV6-6 with TRBJ2-3; D gene uncertain. V was clipped by 3 bases and J by 5 bases, with 9 bases between them. Germline CDR1 MNHNY, CDR2 SVGAGI (reference sequence). This CDR3 region has 13 residues. The CDR3 nucleotides read TGTGCCAGCAGTTATTGGACGCAAGATACGCAGTATTTT. Translation: CASSYWTQDTQYF.

V gene TRBV7-9 combines with J gene TRBJ2-5; TRBD1 is a possible D gene (6 bases). Germline V gene lookup returns CDR1 SEHNR and CDR2 FQNEAQ (reference sequence). The germline V and J ends were trimmed by 2 bases and 1 base, with 17 bases remaining between them. This CDR3 has 17 residues. The CDR3 sequence is CASSLPRPGALQETQYF. In DNA form, the CDR3 reads TGTGCCAGCAGCTTACCGCGTCCAGGGGCCCTCCAAGAGACCCAGTACTTC. Combining the CDR3 with reference TRBV7-9 and TRBJ2-5 gives the whole variable domain DTGVSQNPRHKITKRGQNVTFRCDPISEHNRLYWYRQTLGQGPEFLTYFQNEAQLEKSRLLSDRFSAERPKGSFSTLEIQRTEQGDSAMYLCASSLPRPGALQETQYFGPGTRLLVL.

This clone was detected a few times. The chain is built from TRBV5-1 and TRBJ2-7, with 7 bases identical to TRBD1. Germline V gene sequence: CDR1 SGHRS, CDR2 YFSETQ. The ends lost 4 bases at V and 5 bases at J; junction bases unmatched: 6. There are 13 residues in the CDR3. The CDR3 coding sequence is TGCGCCAGCAGCCGACAGGGCCTGGACGAGCAGTACTTC. It specifies CASSRQGLDEQYF.

The gene calls are TRBV9 and TRBJ2-7, with a tentative D call TRBD2 (5 bases). Trimming took off 4 bases at V and 0 bases at J, with 14 bases between the two ends. CDR1 is SGDLS, CDR2 YYNGEE, per germline. The CDR3 covers 15 residues. The CDR3, as DNA: TGTGCCAGCAGCAAACGGACTGCTTCCTCCTACGAGCAGTACTTC. Its protein product is CASSKRTASSYEQYF.

DNA for the CDR3: TGTGCCAGCAGTGATCCGGGACAGGGGAATAATTCACCCCTCCACTTT. As protein: CASSDPGQGNNSPLHF. The chain links TRBV2 to TRBJ1-6; 10 bases map to TRBD1. The CDR3 contains 16 residues. V trimming: 3 bases; J trimming: 5 bases; junction bases outside the gene matches: 4. From germline, CDR1 is SNHLY and CDR2 FYNNEI.

The chain has TRBV25-1 and TRBJ2-2, with D possibly TRBD1 on 6 matching bases. V shed 3 bases and J shed 10 bases, with 24 bases lying between them. The CDR3 totals 17 residues. Germline V gene sequence: CDR1 MGHDK, CDR2 SYGVNS. The DNA of the CDR3 is TGTGCCAGCAGTGAGACCGCACTCCGGGACACGTTATCGGAGCTGTTTTTT. Encoded protein: CASSETALRDTLSELFF.

The gene calls are TRBV5-1 and TRBJ2-7, with 7 bases aligning to TRBD1. The germline gives CDR1 SGHRS, CDR2 YFSETQ. The CDR3 contains 13 residues. The V gene end was trimmed by 4 bases and the J gene end by 6 bases; junction bases not matched to a gene: 7. CDR3 sequence: CASSPVTGIEQYF. CDR3 in DNA: TGCGCCAGCAGCCCGGTGACAGGGATCGAGCAGTACTTC.

This chain connects TRBV27 to TRBJ1-5, with no clear D. The V gene lost 6 bases and the J gene lost 7 bases, with 13 bases spanning the gap. CDR3 length equals 13 residues. Germline V gene sequence: CDR1 MNHEY, CDR2 SMNVEV (reference sequence). DNA of the CDR3: TGTGCCAGCAGCTCCCGAGAGGGCCAGCCCCAGCATTTT. Its translation is CASSSREGQPQHF.

The chain employs TRBV9 and TRBJ2-5; D not resolved. Germline CDR1 SGDLS, CDR2 YYNGEE. The CDR3 covers 14 residues. V lost 1 base, J lost 4 bases, and 11 bases lay in between. This CDR3 reads CASSVNEMSETQYF. The CDR3 nucleotides read TGTGCCAGCAGCGTAAACGAGATGTCAGAGACCCAGTACTTC.

The chain joins TRBV4-2 to TRBJ2-1; 10 bases match TRBD2. The length of the CDR3 is 18 residues. CDR1 is LGHNA, CDR2 YNFKEQ, per germline. Trimming removed 5 bases from V and 3 bases from J; junction bases left unmatched: 13. The CDR3 coding sequence is TGTGCCAGCAGCGACGGCGCTAGCGGGGGACTCCGCTACAATGAGCAGTTCTTC. It translates to CASSDGASGGLRYNEQFF.

The chain joins TRBV5-1 to TRBJ1-2; D uncertain. Trimming took off 0 bases at V and 2 bases at J, with 8 bases between the two ends. CDR1 is SGHRS, CDR2 YFSETQ, per germline. The CDR3 has 14 amino acids. CDR3 sequence: CASSLEGKNYGYTF. CDR3 nucleotides: TGCGCCAGCAGCTTGGAAGGCAAAAACTATGGCTACACCTTC.

This chain joins TRBV6-5 and TRBJ1-4, with unresolved D. V shed 6 bases and J shed 0 bases, with 8 bases lying between them. Per the germline V gene, CDR1 is MNHEY and CDR2 is SVGAGI. This CDR3 has 14 residues. The CDR3 DNA reads as TGTGCCAGCAGGAGAGGGTCAACTAATGAAAAACTGTTTTTT. Protein product: CASRRGSTNEKLFF.

The V gene is TRBV2, the J gene TRBJ2-1, with 7 bases that match TRBD1. The CDR3 runs 16 residues. Per the germline V gene, CDR1 is SNHLY and CDR2 is FYNNEI. V lost 4 bases and J lost 1; bases outside the gene matches: 7. The CDR3 sequence: CASSVDRVGSYNEQFF. The CDR3 region has the DNA TGTGCCAGCAGTGTAGACAGGGTAGGGTCCTACAATGAGCAGTTCTTC.

The genes are TRBV15 and TRBJ1-3; D is ambiguous. The CDR3 runs 13 residues. V lost 4 bases, J lost 4 bases, and 8 bases lay in between. Germline CDR1 reads LNHNV; CDR2 reads YYDKDF (reference sequence). In DNA form, the CDR3 reads TGTGCCACCAGCACCGGATCCGGAAACACCATATATTTT. Translating it yields CATSTGSGNTIYF.

This chain joins TRBV6-5 and TRBJ2-7; D not certain. The V end was cut by 2 bases, the J end by 1 base, with 12 bases between. The CDR3 has 15 amino acids. The germline CDR1 and CDR2 sequences are MNHEY and SVGAGI. CDR3 region: CASSYAGPASYEQYF. The CDR3 DNA is TGTGCCAGCAGTTACGCCGGGCCTGCTTCCTACGAGCAGTACTTC.

The rearrangement joins TRBV25-1 to TRBJ2-2; D unresolved. The CDR3 totals 9 residues. CDR1 and CDR2 (germline): MGHDK, SYGVNS. Trimming pared 8 bases from V and 6 bases from J, leaving 1 base between. DNA of the CDR3: TGTGCCAGCGCCGGGGAGCTGTTTTTT. It is translated as CASAGELFF.

This sequence joins TRBV25-1 and TRBJ1-5, with D maybe TRBD1 (6 bases). The CDR3 is 15 amino acids. Germline loops: CDR1 MGHDK, CDR2 SYGVNS. The ends were cut back, 2 bases at V and 1 base at J, with 9 bases in the middle. The CDR3 sequence: CASSEGQTSNQPQHF. DNA of the CDR3: TGTGCCAGCAGTGAAGGACAGACGAGCAATCAGCCCCAGCATTTT. Filled out from reference TRBV25-1 and TRBJ1-5, the complete variable domain reads EADIYQTPRYLVIGTGKKITLECSQTMGHDKMYWYQQDPGMELHLIHYSYGVNSTEKGDLSSESTVSRIRTEHFPLTLESARPSHTSQYLCASSEGQTSNQPQHFGDGTRLSIL.

This clone was observed a handful of times. The chain carries TRBV25-1 and TRBJ1-4; 7 bases map to TRBD1. The V and J ends lost 0 bases and 7 bases, in that order; junction bases with no gene match: 2. Germline values: CDR1 MGHDK, CDR2 SYGVNS. CDR3 length equals 14 residues. CDR3 sequence (DNA): TGTGCCAGCAGTGAATATAGGACAGGTGAAAAACTGTTTTTT. This codes for CASSEYRTGEKLFF.

The chain recombines TRBV18 with TRBJ1-1, with D unclear. Germline V lookup: CDR1 KGHSH, CDR2 LQKENI. The germline V and J ends were trimmed by 3 bases and 0 bases, with 11 bases remaining between them. This CDR3 has 15 residues. CDR3 coding DNA: TGTGCCAGCTCACCCGCACAGAGCATGAACACTGAAGCTTTCTTT. This translates into CASSPAQSMNTEAFF.

V gene TRBV19 combines with J gene TRBJ1-2; 11 bases match TRBD1. V lost 3 bases, J lost 6 bases, and 9 bases stayed unmatched. This CDR3 has 16 amino acids. Germline assignment: CDR1 LNHDA and CDR2 SQIVND (reference sequence). The CDR3, as DNA: TGTGCCAGTAGTATTTGGACAGGGGGCAGACGGGATGGCTACACCTTC. As protein: CASSIWTGGRRDGYTF.

This chain joins TRBV6-1 and TRBJ1-2; no firm D call. The CDR3 is 10 residues long. Germline V gives CDR1 MNHNS, CDR2 SASEGT. V gave up 3 bases and J gave up 8 bases, with 4 bases separating them. This CDR3 is CASSEVGYTF. The CDR3 DNA reads as TGTGCCAGCAGTGAGGTCGGCTACACCTTC.

The chain uses TRBV5-4 and TRBJ2-2, with D perhaps matching TRBD1 (6 bases). The CDR3 covers 16 residues. V shed 0 bases and J shed 4 bases, with 13 bases lying between them. The V gene's germline CDR1 is SGHNT and CDR2 YYREEE (reference sequence). Here the CDR3 reads CASSLGGGAGTGELFF. The CDR3 DNA sequence: TGTGCCAGCAGCTTGGGTGGGGGCGCGGGCACCGGGGAGCTGTTTTTT.

This clone was seen only a few times. This chain joins TRBV4-1 and TRBJ1-2; unclear D gene. The ends were cut back, 0 bases at V and 4 bases at J, with 15 bases in the middle. The CDR3 spans 16 residues. The germline V gene encodes CDR1 MGHRA and CDR2 YSYEKL. The CDR3 sequence: CASSQDEREMGYGYTF. In DNA, the CDR3 is TGCGCCAGCAGCCAAGATGAACGGGAGATGGGCTATGGCTACACCTTC.

CDR3 sequence: CASSAGPNLNYGYTF. Here the CDR3 DNA reads TGTGCCAGCAGCGCGGGACCGAACCTTAACTATGGCTACACCTTC. The chain is built from TRBV5-4 and TRBJ1-2; weak D call: TRBD1 (5 bases). With 4 bases removed from V and 1 base from J, the gap between germline ends came to 14 bases. The germline V gene encodes CDR1 SGHNT and CDR2 YYREEE (reference sequence). CDR3 size: 15 residues.

In the case of this clone: Other DNA sequences from this sample encode an identical CDR3 as well. The chain is built from TRBV14 and TRBJ1-1, with D uncertain. The CDR3 totals 14 residues. V was shortened by 1 base and J by 0 bases, with 6 bases between the two germline ends. Germline lookup yields CDR1 SGHDN and CDR2 FVKESK. The CDR3 protein is CASSQAGMNTEAFF. The CDR3 region has the DNA TGTGCCAGCAGCCAAGCCGGGATGAACACTGAAGCTTTCTTT.

The rearrangement uses TRBV5-1 and TRBJ2-7; the match to TRBD1 covers 9 bases. CDR1 is SGHRS and CDR2 is YFSETQ in the germline V gene. J gave up 5 bases and V 1 base, and 19 bases lay outside the gene matches. The CDR3 extends over 19 amino acids. CDR3 sequence: CASSLYRGAGTGIHDEQYF. The CDR3 DNA follows: TGCGCCAGCAGCTTGTACAGGGGAGCCGGGACAGGGATACATGACGAGCAGTACTTC.

The gene calls are TRBV2 and TRBJ2-7, with D unresolved. CDR3 length equals 12 residues. Germline CDR1 and CDR2: SNHLY and FYNNEI. V was cut by 2 bases and J by 8 bases, with 10 bases left in between. CDR3 in DNA: TGTGCCAGCAGTGAAATTAGAAAGAAGCAGTACTTC. Protein sequence: CASSEIRKKQYF.